These 12 T cell receptor beta chains were all obtained from the same sample, sequenced in a study of CD8 T cells in ankylosing spondylitis. Study-wide findings and caveats: A motif of roughly eight highly homologous TCR beta variants was seen as apparently characteristic of ankylosing spondylitis blood.

TCRdb analysed the 5' RACE reads with MiXCR anew, one entry per CDR3 protein. The table has about 420,000 distinct CDR3 sequences, about a fifth seen once; the top ten hold about 16%. Which antigens these TCRs recognize remains unknown. Sequencing was performed on blood, either unsorted or a sorted T cell fraction (not recorded which). The receptors derive from a male donor with ankylosing spondylitis.

The rearrangement uses TRBV7-2 and TRBJ2-1, with D unresolved. Trimming stripped 6 bases from V and 0 bases from J, with 18 bases between. The CDR3 consists of 17 residues. Germline loops: CDR1 SGHTA, CDR2 FQGNSA. CDR3 sequence (DNA): TGTGCCAGCAGTTCCTCCGCGCCGCGTAGCTCCTACAATGAGCAGTTCTTC. Translated, it gives CASSSSAPRSSYNEQFF.

This clonotype was recorded a few times. The V gene is TRBV14, the J gene TRBJ2-1, with D tentatively TRBD2 (5 bases). The V end was cut by 1 base, the J end by 1 base, with 11 bases between. CDR1 SGHDN and CDR2 FVKESK come from the germline V gene. The CDR3 spans 16 residues. CDR3 loop: CASSQVEGRSYNEQFF. The CDR3, as DNA: TGTGCCAGCAGCCAAGTTGAGGGTAGGTCCTACAATGAGCAGTTCTTC.

The chain carries TRBV7-2 and TRBJ1-2; 8 bases line up with TRBD1. This CDR3 has 15 amino acids. After removal of 6 bases from V and 3 bases from J, the junction contained 9 bases not matched to a gene. Germline V CDR1 and CDR2: SGHTA, FQGNSA. CDR3 sequence: CASRPPGQGYYGYTF. As DNA, the CDR3 is TGTGCCAGCAGACCACCAGGACAGGGCTACTATGGCTACACCTTC. The whole variable domain, remainder taken from reference TRBV7-2 and TRBJ1-2, is GAGVSQSPSNKVTEKGKDVELRCDPISGHTALYWYRQSLGQGLEFLIYFQGNSAPDKSGLPSDRFSAERTGGSVSTLTIQRTQQEDSAVYLCASRPPGQGYYGYTFGSGTRLTVV.

This chain links TRBV7-9 with TRBJ2-5, with 9 bases lining up with TRBD1. The CDR3 contains 15 residues. Trimming at V came to 5 bases and at J to 0 bases, leaving 4 bases not matched to a gene. Germline V gene data show CDR1 as SEHNR and CDR2 as FQNEAQ (reference sequence). CDR3 region: CASSPGTGNQETQYF. The CDR3 DNA reads as TGTGCCAGCAGCCCCGGGACAGGGAACCAAGAGACCCAGTACTTC.

This clonotype was counted ten times or more. The CDR3 sequence is CASRPQTTDTQYF. The CDR3 DNA sequence: TGTGCCAGCCGTCCCCAGACCACAGATACGCAGTATTTT. The chain employs TRBV27 and TRBJ2-3; no firm D call. Trimming took 8 bases from V and 2 from J, leaving 11 bases between them. CDR1 MNHEY and CDR2 SMNVEV come from the germline V gene (reference sequence). CDR3 length equals 13 residues.

This clonotype turned up a few times. The chain employs TRBV4-1 and TRBJ2-5, with 8 bases matching TRBD1. The J segment lost 7 bases and the V segment lost 5 bases, leaving 12 bases of the junction unmatched. The CDR3 sequence is 15 residues long. The V gene's germline CDR1 is MGHRA and CDR2 YSYEKL. This chain's CDR3 is CASSTEARGLGTQYF. CDR3 sequence (DNA): TGCGCCAGCAGCACCGAAGCCAGGGGGCTAGGGACCCAGTACTTC.

This chain uses TRBV7-2 with TRBJ2-3, with 9 bases fitting TRBD2. CDR1 is SGHTA and CDR2 is FQGNSA in the germline V gene. The V gene end was trimmed by 1 base and the J gene end by 5 bases; junction bases not matched to a gene: 4. This CDR3 spans 15 amino acids. This CDR3 reads CASSLGGRVEDTQYF. The CDR3 DNA follows: TGTGCCAGCAGCTTAGGCGGGAGGGTTGAAGATACGCAGTATTTT.

This clonotype turned up a few times. The rearrangement links TRBV11-2 to TRBJ2-1; 7 bases map to TRBD2. V was clipped by 4 bases and J by 3 bases; unmatched bases: 6. Germline V lookup: CDR1 SGHAT, CDR2 FQNNGV. This CDR3 is 15 amino acids long. The CDR3 loop reads CASSSRLADYNEQFF. In nucleotides, the CDR3 is TGTGCCAGCAGCTCCCGACTAGCCGACTACAATGAGCAGTTCTTC.

V usage is TRBV5-1 and J usage is TRBJ2-3, with 8 bases that match TRBD2. The CDR3 runs to 18 residues. The V segment lost 5 bases and the J segment 5 bases; nucleotides outside the gene matches: 19. Germline assignment: CDR1 SGHRS and CDR2 YFSETQ. CDR3 sequence (DNA): TGCGCCAGCAGACCCACCCGAACTAGCGGCATCCTAGGAGATACGCAGTATTTT. This translates into CASRPTRTSGILGDTQYF.

The genes are TRBV20-1 and TRBJ2-1, with 13 bases identical to TRBD2. The germline gives CDR1 DFQATT, CDR2 SNEGSKA (reference sequence). The CDR3 is made up of 15 amino acids. CDR3 residues: CSLLAGGPSYNEQFF. The CDR3 DNA sequence: TGCAGCTTACTAGCGGGAGGGCCCTCCTACAATGAGCAGTTCTTC.

This clonotype was picked up a small number of times. This chain connects TRBV10-3 to TRBJ2-6; 10 bases map to TRBD2. The V gene's germline CDR1 is ENHRY and CDR2 SYGVKD. There are 18 residues in the CDR3. Germline trimming cut 0 bases from V and 2 bases from J; bases unmatched to any gene: 4. DNA for the CDR3: TGTGCCATCAGTGAGTCGGCTAGCGGGAGTGCTGGGGCCAACGTCCTGACTTTC. Protein sequence: CAISESASGSAGANVLTF.

The chain combines TRBV3-1 with TRBJ2-7, with 7 nucleotides matching TRBD2. CDR1 is LGHDT and CDR2 is YNNKEL in the germline V gene (reference sequence). Germline trimming cut 1 base from V and 2 bases from J; bases unmatched to any gene: 8. This CDR3 has 16 amino acids. This CDR3 is CASSQARGLWTYEQYF. In nucleotides, the CDR3 is TGTGCCAGCAGCCAAGCCCGGGGACTATGGACCTACGAGCAGTACTTC.